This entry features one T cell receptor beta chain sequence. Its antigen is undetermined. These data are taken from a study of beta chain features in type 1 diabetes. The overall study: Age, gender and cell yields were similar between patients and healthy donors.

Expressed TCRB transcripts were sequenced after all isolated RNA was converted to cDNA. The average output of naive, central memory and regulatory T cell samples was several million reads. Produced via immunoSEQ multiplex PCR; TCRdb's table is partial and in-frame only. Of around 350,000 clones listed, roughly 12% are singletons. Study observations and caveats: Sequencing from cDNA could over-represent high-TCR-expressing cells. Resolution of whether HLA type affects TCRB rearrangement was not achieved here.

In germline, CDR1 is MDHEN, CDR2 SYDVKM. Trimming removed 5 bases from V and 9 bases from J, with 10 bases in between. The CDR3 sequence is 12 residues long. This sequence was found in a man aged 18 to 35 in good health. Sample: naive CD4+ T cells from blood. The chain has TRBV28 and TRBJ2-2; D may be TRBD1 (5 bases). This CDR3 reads CASSQGSRELFF. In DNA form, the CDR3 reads TGTGCCAGCAGTCAGGGTTCACGGGAGCTGTTTTTT.